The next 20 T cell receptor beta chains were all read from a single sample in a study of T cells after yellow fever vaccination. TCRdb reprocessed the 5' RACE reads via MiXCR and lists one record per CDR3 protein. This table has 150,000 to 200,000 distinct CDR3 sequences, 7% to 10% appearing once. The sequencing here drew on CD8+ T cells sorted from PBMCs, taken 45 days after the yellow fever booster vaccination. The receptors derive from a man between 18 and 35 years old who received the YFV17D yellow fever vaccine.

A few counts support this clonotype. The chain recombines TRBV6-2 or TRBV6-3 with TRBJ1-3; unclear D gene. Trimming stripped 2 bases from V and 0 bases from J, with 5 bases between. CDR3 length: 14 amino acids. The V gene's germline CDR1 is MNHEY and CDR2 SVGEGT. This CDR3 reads CASSYGSSGNTIYF. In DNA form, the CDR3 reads TGTGCCAGCAGTTACGGCAGCTCTGGAAACACCATATATTTT.

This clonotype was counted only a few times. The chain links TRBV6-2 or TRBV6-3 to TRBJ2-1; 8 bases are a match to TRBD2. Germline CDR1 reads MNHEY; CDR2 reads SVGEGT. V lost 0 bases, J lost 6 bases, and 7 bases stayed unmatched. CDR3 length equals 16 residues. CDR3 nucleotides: TGTGCCAGCAGTTACTCGATTGGCGGGGGGACCAATGAGCAGTTCTTC. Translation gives CASSYSIGGGTNEQFF.

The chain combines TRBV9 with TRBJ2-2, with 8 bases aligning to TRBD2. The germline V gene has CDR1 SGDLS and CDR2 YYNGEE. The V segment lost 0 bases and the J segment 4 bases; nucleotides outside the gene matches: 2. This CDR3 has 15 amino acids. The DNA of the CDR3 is TGTGCCAGCAGCGTAGAGAGCGGGGGCACCGGGGAGCTGTTTTTT. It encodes CASSVESGGTGELFF.

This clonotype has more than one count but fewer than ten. The CDR3 region is CASSQEQGSTDTQYF. DNA of the CDR3: TGCGCCAGCAGCCAAGAACAGGGCAGCACAGATACGCAGTATTTT. The chain uses TRBV4-3 and TRBJ2-3, with D possibly matching TRBD1 (6 bases). CDR3 length equals 15 residues. The germline V gene encodes CDR1 LGHNA and CDR2 YSLEER. V was cut by 0 bases and J by 0 bases, with 7 bases left in between.

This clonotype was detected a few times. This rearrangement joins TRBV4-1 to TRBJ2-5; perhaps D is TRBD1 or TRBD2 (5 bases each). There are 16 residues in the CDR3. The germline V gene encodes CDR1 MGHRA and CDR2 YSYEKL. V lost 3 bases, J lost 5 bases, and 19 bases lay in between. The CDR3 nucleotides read TGCGCCAGCAGCCAGGCCGGGACGTTGCTTGGGGAGACCCAGTACTTC. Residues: CASSQAGTLLGETQYF.

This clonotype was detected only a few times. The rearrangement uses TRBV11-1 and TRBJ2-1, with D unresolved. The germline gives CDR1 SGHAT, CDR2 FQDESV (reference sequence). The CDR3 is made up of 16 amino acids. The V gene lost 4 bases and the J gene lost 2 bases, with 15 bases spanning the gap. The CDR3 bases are TGTGCCAGCAGCTCTCGTCTGAGCGAGCCCTACAATGAGCAGTTCTTC. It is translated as CASSSRLSEPYNEQFF.

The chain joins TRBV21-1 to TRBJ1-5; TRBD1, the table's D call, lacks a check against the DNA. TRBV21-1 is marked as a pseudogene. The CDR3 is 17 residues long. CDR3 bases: TGTGCCAGCAGCAAAGGTTGGACAGGGAGGAGGGGTCAGCCCCAGCATTTT. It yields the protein CASSKGWTGRRGQPQHF.

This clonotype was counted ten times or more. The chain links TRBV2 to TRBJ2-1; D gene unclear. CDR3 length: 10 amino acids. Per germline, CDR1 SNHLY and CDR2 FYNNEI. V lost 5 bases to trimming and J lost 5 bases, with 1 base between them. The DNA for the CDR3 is TGTGCCAGCAGTAACAATGAGCAGTTCTTC. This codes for CASSNNEQFF.

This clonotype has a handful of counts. DNA for the CDR3: TGCGCCAGCAGCCAAGAGTGGGGGAACTACGAGCAGTACGTC. This gives the protein CASSQEWGNYEQYV. The genes are TRBV4-3 and TRBJ2-7; D tentatively reads TRBD1 or TRBD2 (5 bases each). The germline V gene encodes CDR1 LGHNA and CDR2 YSLEER. CDR3 size: 14 residues. Trimming took 0 bases from V and 3 from J, leaving 9 bases between them.

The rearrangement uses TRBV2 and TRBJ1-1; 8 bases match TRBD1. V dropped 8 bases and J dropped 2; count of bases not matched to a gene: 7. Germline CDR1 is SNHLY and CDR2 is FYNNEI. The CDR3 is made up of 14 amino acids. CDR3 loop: CASDYRGKNTEAFF. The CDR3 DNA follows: TGTGCCAGCGACTACAGGGGGAAAAACACTGAAGCTTTCTTT.

CDR3 amino acids: CSVGDRALANTGELFF. CDR3 nucleotide sequence: TGCAGCGTTGGTGACAGAGCGCTCGCGAACACCGGGGAGCTGTTTTTT. The gene calls are TRBV29-1 and TRBJ2-2; D is possibly TRBD1 (5 bases). Per the germline V gene, CDR1 is SQVTM and CDR2 is ANQGSEA. The V gene lost 4 bases and the J gene lost 0 bases, with 15 bases spanning the gap. The CDR3 is 16 residues long.

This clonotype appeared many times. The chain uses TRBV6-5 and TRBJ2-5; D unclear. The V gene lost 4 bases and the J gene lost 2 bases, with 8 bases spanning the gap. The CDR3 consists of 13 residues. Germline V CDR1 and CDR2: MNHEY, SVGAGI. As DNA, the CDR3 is TGTGCCAGCAGTTTAAACAGTCAAGAGACCCAGTACTTC. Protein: CASSLNSQETQYF.

CDR3 sequence: CASSGPDRGGELFF. The CDR3 DNA is TGTGCCAGCAGCGGGCCGGACAGGGGAGGGGAGCTGTTTTTT. This rearrangement joins TRBV9 to TRBJ2-2, with 9 bases aligning to TRBD1. With V trimmed by 3 bases and J by 8 bases, 5 bases remained unmatched. The CDR3 length is 14 residues. Looked up from germline, CDR1 is SGDLS and CDR2 is YYNGEE. Complete variable domain (other parts from reference TRBV9 and TRBJ2-2): DSGVTQTPKHLITATGQRVTLRCSPRSGDLSVYWYQQSLDQGLQFLIQYYNGEERAKGNILERFSAQQFPDLHSELNLSSLELGDSALYFCASSGPDRGGELFFGEGSRLTVL.

The CDR3 region is CAQPGTGVDEAFF. The CDR3 bases are TGTGCCCAACCGGGGACAGGGGTGGATGAAGCTTTCTTT. This sequence joins TRBV7-9 and TRBJ1-1; 10 nucleotides agree with TRBD1. The junction had 10 bases not matched to a gene; V was cut back by 11 bases and J by 7 bases. This CDR3 has 13 residues. Germline CDR1 is SEHNR and CDR2 is FQNEAQ (reference sequence).

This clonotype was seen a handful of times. The chain's CDR3 is CASSLGTAREQYF. CDR3 nucleotides: TGTGCCAGCAGCTTAGGGACAGCCCGAGAGCAGTACTTC. The chain combines TRBV13 with TRBJ2-7, with D maybe TRBD1 (5 bases). Per germline, CDR1 PRHDT and CDR2 FYEKMQ (reference sequence). V was clipped by 0 bases and J by 7 bases, with 10 bases between them. The CDR3 consists of 13 residues.

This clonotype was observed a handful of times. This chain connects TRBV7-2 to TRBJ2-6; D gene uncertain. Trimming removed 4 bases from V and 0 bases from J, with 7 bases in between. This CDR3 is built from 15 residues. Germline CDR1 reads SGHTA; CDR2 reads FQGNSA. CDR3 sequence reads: CASSYSVSGANVLTF. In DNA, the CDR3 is TGTGCCAGCAGCTATTCAGTCTCTGGGGCCAACGTCCTGACTTTC.

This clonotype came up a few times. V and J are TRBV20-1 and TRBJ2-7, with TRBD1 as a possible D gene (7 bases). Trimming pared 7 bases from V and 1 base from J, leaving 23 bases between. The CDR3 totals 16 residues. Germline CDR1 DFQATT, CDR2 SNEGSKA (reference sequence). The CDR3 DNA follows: TGCAGTGTTAACCGGGACTCCAGGGGGGATTCCTACGAGCAGTACGTC. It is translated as CSVNRDSRGDSYEQYV.

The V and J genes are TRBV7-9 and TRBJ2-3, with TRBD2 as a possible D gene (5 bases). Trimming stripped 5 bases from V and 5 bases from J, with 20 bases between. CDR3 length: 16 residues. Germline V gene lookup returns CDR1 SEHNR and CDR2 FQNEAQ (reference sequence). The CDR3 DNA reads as TGTGCCAGCAGCCTACAATTTCAGCGGAGTCTAGATACGCAGTATTTT. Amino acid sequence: CASSLQFQRSLDTQYF.

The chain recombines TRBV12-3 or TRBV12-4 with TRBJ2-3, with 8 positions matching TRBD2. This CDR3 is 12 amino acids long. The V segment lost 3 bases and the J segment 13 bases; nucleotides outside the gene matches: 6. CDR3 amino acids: CASSFGLAQEYF. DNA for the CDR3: TGTGCCAGCAGTTTCGGACTAGCCCAGGAGTATTTT.

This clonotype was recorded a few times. The CDR3 nucleotides read TGCAGCGTTCTGACAGGCAGGAACACTGAAGCTTTCTTT. This gives the protein CSVLTGRNTEAFF. This chain uses TRBV29-1 with TRBJ1-1, with D tentatively TRBD1 (6 bases). Germline loops: CDR1 SQVTM, CDR2 ANQGSEA. The CDR3 runs 13 residues. V was shortened by 5 bases and J by 1 base, with 11 bases between the two germline ends.